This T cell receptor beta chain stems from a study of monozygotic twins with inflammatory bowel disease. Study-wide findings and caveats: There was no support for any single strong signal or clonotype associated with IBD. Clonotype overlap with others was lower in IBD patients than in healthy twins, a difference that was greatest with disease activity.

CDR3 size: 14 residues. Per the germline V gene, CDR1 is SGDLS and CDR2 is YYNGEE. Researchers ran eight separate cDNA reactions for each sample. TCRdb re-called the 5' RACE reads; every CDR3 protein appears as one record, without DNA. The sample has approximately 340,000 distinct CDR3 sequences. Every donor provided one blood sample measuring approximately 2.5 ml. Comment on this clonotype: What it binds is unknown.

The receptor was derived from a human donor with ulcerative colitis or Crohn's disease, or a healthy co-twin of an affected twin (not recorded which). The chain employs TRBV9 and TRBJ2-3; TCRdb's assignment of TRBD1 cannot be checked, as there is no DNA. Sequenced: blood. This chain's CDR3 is CASSAGPTTDTQYF.